The clone carrying this TCR beta chain was picked up a small number of times. The sample comes from a study of T cells after yellow fever vaccination. The CDR3 contains 14 residues. The V end lost 1 base, the J end lost 6 bases, and 12 bases lay between the germline ends. CDR1 and CDR2 (germline): DFQATT, SNEGSKA (reference sequence). Via MiXCR, TCRdb re-called the 5' RACE reads, giving one row per CDR3 protein. The repertoire holds under 600,000 distinct CDR3 sequences, 20% to 25% seen once, with approximately 15% in the top ten. Source: PBMCs, taken less than 25 days after the first yellow fever vaccination. This TCR was recovered from a man younger than 35 who received the YFV17D yellow fever vaccine. This sequence joins TRBV20-1 and TRBJ1-4; no clear D. The CDR3 loop is CSARAVDGDEKLFF. The CDR3, as DNA: TGCAGTGCTAGAGCCGTGGACGGGGATGAAAAACTGTTTTTT.